What follows are 10 T cell receptor beta chains derived from one specimen sequenced in a study of T cell repertoires in cytomegalovirus infection. MiXCR was run by TCRdb on the reads, yielding one entry per CDR3 protein. The repertoire holds about 490,000 distinct CDR3 sequences, around a quarter seen once, with about 13% in the top ten. The sequencing sample was made of PBMCs. These receptor sequences come from a human donor in good health (CMV status not recorded). Some clones in this sample may be carry-over from other donors' samples.

The chain carries TRBV29-1 and TRBJ2-1, with 9 bases fitting TRBD1. There are 15 residues in the CDR3. Germline V gene data show CDR1 as SQVTM and CDR2 as ANQGSEA. J was trimmed by 6 bases and V by 2 bases; bases with no gene match: 8. CDR3: CSVEKGQGEGNEQFF. CDR3 nucleotides: TGCAGCGTTGAAAAGGGACAGGGTGAAGGCAATGAGCAGTTCTTC.

This chain uses TRBV7-8 with TRBJ2-6; the D gene is possibly TRBD2 (5 bases). This CDR3 is built from 15 residues. Germline V gene sequence: CDR1 SGHVS, CDR2 FQNEAQ. V lost 3 bases to trimming and J lost 12 bases, with 18 bases between them. In DNA, the CDR3 is TGTGCCAGCAGCTTTATCGGGGAAAGGTGGAGCGTCCTGACTTTC. Amino acid sequence: CASSFIGERWSVLTF.

The chain has TRBV27 and TRBJ2-7; 10 bases match TRBD1. The trim removed 7 bases at V and 4 bases at J, leaving 19 bases unmatched. Germline loops: CDR1 MNHEY, CDR2 SMNVEV (reference sequence). This CDR3 comprises 18 residues. CDR3 nucleotides: TGTGCCAGCACTAGAAGATCAGGGACAGGGGTCCGGCAATACGAGCAGTACTTC. Translated, it gives CASTRRSGTGVRQYEQYF.

The chain employs TRBV20-1 and TRBJ1-4; tentatively, D is TRBD1 (6 bases). The CDR3 consists of 14 residues. Between the trimmed V and J ends, which lost 6 bases and 7 bases, there was a span of 18 bases. Germline V gene data show CDR1 as DFQATT and CDR2 as SNEGSKA (reference sequence). The CDR3 spells CSALRGGAGEKLFF. CDR3 nucleotide sequence: TGCAGTGCCCTTAGGGGGGGCGCGGGTGAAAAACTGTTTTTT.

The chain joins TRBV6-5 to TRBJ1-1; D is ambiguous. The V end was cut by 0 bases, the J end by 4 bases, with 6 bases between. Looked up from germline, CDR1 is MNHEY and CDR2 is SVGAGI. The CDR3 sequence is 13 residues long. CDR3 DNA: TGTGCCAGCAGTTACTCTCAACCCACTGAAGCTTTCTTT. This gives the protein CASSYSQPTEAFF.

This clonotype occurred a few times. This chain joins TRBV7-3 and TRBJ2-1, with D possibly matching TRBD2 (5 bases). This CDR3 region has 14 residues. Per the germline V gene, CDR1 is SGHTA and CDR2 is FQGTGA. With 0 bases removed from V and 3 bases from J, the gap between germline ends came to 6 bases. The CDR3 here is CASSLTAGYNEQFF. The CDR3, as DNA: TGTGCCAGCAGCTTAACCGCGGGCTACAATGAGCAGTTCTTC. The full variable domain, rest sourced from reference TRBV7-3 and TRBJ2-1, is GAGVSQTPSNKVTEKGKYVELRCDPISGHTALYWYRQSLGQGPEFLIYFQGTGAADDSGLPNDRFFAVRPEGSVSTLKIQRTERGDSAVYLCASSLTAGYNEQFFGPGTRLTVL.

The chain joins TRBV7-6 to TRBJ2-7; D is ambiguous. Trimming pared 5 bases from V and 2 bases from J, leaving 13 bases between. The CDR3 has 14 amino acids. CDR1 and CDR2 (germline): SGHVS, FNYEAQ. Here the CDR3 DNA reads TGTGCCAGCAGCCTGGCTGGAGCACCCTACGAGCAGTACTTC. It yields the protein CASSLAGAPYEQYF.

This clonotype was recorded at least ten times. The chain couples TRBV7-6 to TRBJ2-3; the match to TRBD1 covers 10 bases. The CDR3 covers 15 residues. Trimming removed 7 bases from V and 4 bases from J; junction bases left unmatched: 8. Per the germline V gene, CDR1 is SGHVS and CDR2 is FNYEAQ. The CDR3 DNA reads TGTGCCAGCAACCGACAGGGGGCAACGGCAGATACGCAGTATTTT. Protein product: CASNRQGATADTQYF.

The chain is built from TRBV30 and TRBJ2-5; D is possibly TRBD1 (5 bases). This CDR3 is built from 12 residues. The V and J ends lost 0 bases and 14 bases respectively, with 16 bases between them. The germline V gene encodes CDR1 GTSNPN and CDR2 SVGIG (reference sequence). The CDR3 sequence is CAWSVVAGPLYF. The CDR3, as DNA: TGTGCCTGGAGTGTAGTAGCAGGGCCCCTTTACTTC.

The sample holds many counts of this clonotype. The V gene is TRBV7-2, the J gene TRBJ1-5; D ambiguous. Trimming cost V 4 bases and J 5 bases, with 9 bases left between them. Germline CDR1 SGHTA, CDR2 FQGNSA. The CDR3 length is 13 residues. The CDR3 nucleotides read TGTGCCAGCAGCTGGTTCAGATATCAGCCCCAGCATTTT. It codes for CASSWFRYQPQHF.